A selection of T cell receptor beta chains follows, all from one sample in a study of T cells in tuberculosis. The method was immunoSEQ multiplex PCR; TCRdb's version includes in-frame clones alone and lacks a portion of them. Among roughly 92,000 clones listed, under 95% were seen once. Sequencing used CD1b-GMM tetramer-negative cells sorted from PBMCs. The receptor source for this set is an adult woman with latent tuberculosis. Each CDR3 is given with its conserved first and last residue. D genes are given only for firm matches. Size is omitted from some rows. Given values are once, few, many or a class for expanded clones.

TRBJ2-1 | TRBV5-1 | NA | NA | CASSNLAPSYNEQFF | TGCGCCAGCAGCAACCTAGCCCCCTCCTACAATGAGCAGTTCTTC
TRBJ1-2 | TRBV11-2 | NA | TRBD1 | CASSSPTGILNYGYTF | TGTGCCAGCAGCTCCCCGACAGGGATCCTTAACTATGGCTACACCTTC
TRBJ2-1 | TRBV14 | NA | TRBD2 | CASSQGRGLAGGMDNEQFF | TGTGCCAGCAGCCAAGGAAGAGGACTAGCGGGGGGGATGGATAATGAGCAGTTCTTC
TRBJ1-5 | TRBV19 | few | TRBD1 | CASSAGTGNQPQHF | TGTGCCAGTAGCGCCGGGACAGGGAATCAGCCCCAGCATTTT
TRBJ1-5 | TRBV19 | once | TRBD1 | CASGDREGKPQHF | TGTGCCAGTGGGGACAGGGAAGGCAAGCCCCAGCATTTT
TRBJ2-5 | TRBV5-1 | NA | TRBD2 | CASSLEASGGMETQYF | TGCGCCAGCAGCTTGGAGGCTAGCGGGGGGATGGAGACCCAGTACTTC
TRBJ2-5 | TRBV30 | NA | TRBD2 | CAWSPGGGETQYF | TGTGCCTGGAGTCCGGGGGGAGGAGAGACCCAGTACTTC
TRBJ1-5 | TRBV11-2 | NA | TRBD1 | CASSYRDRLWPQHF | TGTGCCAGCAGCTACCGGGACAGGTTGTGGCCCCAGCATTTT
TRBJ1-1 | TRBV27 | NA | NA | CASSLGGAEAFF | TGTGCCAGCAGTTTAGGGGGGGCTGAAGCTTTCTTT
TRBJ1-1 | TRBV4-2 | NA | TRBD1 | CASSQDRGGRNTEAFF | TGTGCCAGCAGCCAAGATCGAGGGGGCCGGAACACTGAAGCTTTCTTT
TRBJ1-4 | TRBV5-6 | once | TRBD1 | CASSTGATNEKLFF | TGTGCCAGCAGTACAGGGGCAACTAATGAAAAACTGTTTTTT
TRBJ2-5 | TRBV5-1 | NA | TRBD1 | CASSSGTGDRETQYF | TGCGCCAGCAGCTCCGGGACAGGGGATAGGGAGACCCAGTACTTC
TRBJ1-4 | TRBV7-2 | NA | TRBD1 | CASSSGQGALATNEKLFF | TGTGCCAGCAGCTCGGGACAGGGGGCCTTAGCAACTAATGAAAAACTGTTTTTT
TRBJ2-3 | TRBV9 | once | TRBD2 | CASSRSGTSTDTQYF | TGTGCCAGCAGCCGTAGCGGGACTAGCACAGATACGCAGTATTTT
TRBJ2-7 | TRBV5-6 | NA | NA | CASSIGAGRSYEQYF | TGTGCCAGCAGCATAGGGGCAGGGCGATCCTACGAGCAGTACTTC
TRBJ2-1 | TRBV4-2 | NA | NA | CASSPALRGGRGYSSYNEQFF | TGTGCCAGCAGCCCTGCCCTGAGGGGGGGTCGGGGATATAGCTCCTACAATGAGCAGTTCTTC
TRBJ2-5 | TRBV7-2 | NA | TRBD1 | CASSLGGQGLQETQYF | TGTGCCAGCAGCTTAGGGGGACAGGGATTGCAAGAGACCCAGTACTTC
TRBJ1-3 | TRBV11-1 | NA | NA | CASSLQGSGNTIYF | TGTGCCAGCAGCCTACAGGGATCTGGAAACACCATATATTTT
TRBJ1-1 | TRBV19 | once | TRBD1 | CARPVKLQGTTMNTEAFF | TGTGCCAGACCAGTCAAATTACAGGGGACAACCATGAACACTGAAGCTTTCTTT
TRBJ2-1 | TRBV7-6 | NA | TRBD1 | CASSSDRGHDEQFF | TGTGCCAGCAGCTCAGACAGGGGGCACGATGAGCAGTTCTTC
TRBJ1-1 | TRBV18 | NA | NA | CASSPRSVGGDTEAFF | TGTGCCAGCTCACCACGGTCCGTCGGGGGGGACACTGAAGCTTTCTTT
TRBJ2-3 | TRBV4-1 | NA | TRBD1 | CASSLGQGADTQYF | TGCGCCAGCAGCCTGGGTCAGGGGGCAGATACGCAGTATTTT
TRBJ1-2 | TRBV27 | NA | TRBD1 | CASRTGELYGYTF | TGTGCCAGCAGAACAGGGGAATTGTATGGCTACACCTTC
TRBJ2-5 | TRBV7-2 | NA | TRBD2 | CASSFGPSGGQETQYF | TGTGCCAGCAGCTTTGGGCCTAGCGGGGGACAAGAGACCCAGTACTTC
TRBJ1-5 | TRBV9 | few | NA | CASSVWGDLNQPQHF | TGTGCCAGCAGCGTATGGGGGGACCTCAATCAGCCCCAGCATTTT
TRBJ2-3 | TRBV11-2 | NA | NA | CASSWRDGTDTQYF | TGTGCCAGCAGCTGGCGGGACGGCACAGATACGCAGTATTTT
TRBJ2-7 | TRBV11-2 | NA | TRBD1 | CASSTTGGSYPYEQYF | TGTGCCAGCAGTACGACAGGGGGGTCGTATCCCTACGAGCAGTACTTC
TRBJ1-1 | TRBV15 | NA | NA | CATSSPLYGHGRWNTEAFF | TGTGCCACCAGCAGCCCACTCTATGGACATGGGCGGTGGAACACTGAAGCTTTCTTT
TRBJ1-1 | TRBV5-1 | NA | NA | CASSLEGVREGEAFF | TGCGCCAGCAGCTTGGAGGGTGTACGGGAAGGTGAAGCTTTCTTT
TRBJ2-5 | TRBV7-2 | NA | TRBD1 | CASSGTGGTQETQYF | TGTGCCAGCAGTGGGACAGGGGGCACCCAAGAGACCCAGTACTTC
TRBJ1-6 | TRBV27 | NA | TRBD1 | CASREPGQGISPLHF | TGTGCCAGCAGGGAACCGGGACAGGGGATCTCACCCCTCCACTTT
TRBJ2-1 | TRBV7-8 | NA | NA | CASSLDGGAKIEQFF | TGTGCCAGCAGCTTAGATGGGGGGGCCAAGATTGAGCAGTTCTTC
TRBJ1-2 | TRBV14 | NA | TRBD1 | CASSPRTGPSGYTF | TGTGCCAGCAGCCCCCGGACAGGTCCGAGTGGCTACACCTTC
TRBJ2-1 | TRBV5-6 | NA | NA | CASRTTSSYNEQFF | TGTGCCAGCAGAACAACCAGCTCCTACAATGAGCAGTTCTTC
TRBJ1-1 | TRBV5-5 | once | NA | CASSLRWTAEAFF | TGTGCCAGCAGCTTGAGGTGGACAGCAGAAGCTTTCTTT
TRBJ2-7 | TRBV2 | NA | TRBD1 | CASIIQGALYEQYF | TGTGCCAGCATTATACAGGGGGCCTTGTACGAGCAGTACTTC
TRBJ2-3 | TRBV27 | NA | NA | CASSLTNRVRADTQYF | TGTGCCAGCAGTTTAACCAACAGGGTCCGGGCAGATACGCAGTATTTT
TRBJ2-7 | TRBV6-1 | NA | TRBD1 | CASRRPGTGAYEQYF | TGTGCCAGCAGACGCCCCGGGACAGGGGCCTACGAGCAGTACTTC
TRBJ1-6 | TRBV19 | NA | NA | CASSIDPWAGPTSPLHF | TGTGCCAGTAGTATAGATCCCTGGGCAGGCCCTACTTCACCCCTCCACTTT
TRBJ1-2 | TRBV21-1 | NA | NA | CASQTGVTF | TGTGCCAGCCAAACGGGGGTCACCTTC
TRBJ1-6 | TRBV6-5 | NA | NA | CASSYRPENNSPLHF | TGTGCCAGCAGTTACCGGCCGGAGAATAATTCACCCCTCCACTTT
TRBJ2-5 | TRBV7-2 | NA | NA | CASSQGQAQETQYF | TGTGCCAGCAGCCAGGGGCAGGCTCAAGAGACCCAGTACTTC
TRBJ1-5 | TRBV28 | NA | TRBD1 | CASSQSAGGVSNQPQHF | TGTGCCAGCAGCCAAAGCGCAGGGGGCGTTAGCAATCAGCCCCAGCATTTT
TRBJ2-5 | TRBV29-1 | NA | TRBD2 | CSVVRGGGETQYF | TGCAGCGTTGTTCGGGGGGGCGGGGAGACCCAGTACTTC
TRBJ1-4 | TRBV6-5 | NA | TRBD1 | CASSGQGEKLFF | TGTGCCAGCAGCGGACAGGGTGAAAAACTGTTTTTT
TRBJ1-5 | TRBV4-1 | NA | NA | CASSQVVQANQPQHF | TGCGCCAGCAGCCAGGTCGTACAGGCCAATCAGCCCCAGCATTTT
TRBJ1-2 | TRBV30 | NA | NA | CAWTQGSYGYTF | TGTGCCTGGACGCAGGGAAGTTATGGCTACACCTTC
TRBJ2-2 | TRBV13 | NA | NA | CASSLGRGGELFF | TGTGCCAGCAGCTTAGGCCGGGGCGGGGAGCTGTTTTTT
TRBJ1-3 | TRBV4-2 | few | NA | CASSQDWQDSGNTIYF | TGTGCCAGCAGCCAAGATTGGCAAGATTCTGGAAACACCATATATTTT
TRBJ2-3 | TRBV5-1 | NA | NA | CASSLGGTGLGDTQYF | TGCGCCAGCAGCTTGGGGGGCACAGGGTTAGGAGATACGCAGTATTTT
TRBJ2-1 | TRBV2 | NA | TRBD2 | CASSPLARLAGVPSSYNEQFF | TGTGCCAGCAGTCCCCTAGCCAGACTAGCGGGGGTCCCAAGCTCCTACAATGAGCAGTTCTTC
TRBJ1-1 | TRBV19 | NA | NA | CASRGGEFGTEAFF | TGTGCCAGTAGGGGCGGGGAATTTGGCACTGAAGCTTTCTTT
TRBJ1-2 | TRBV29-1 | NA | TRBD1 | CSGDRGTNGYTF | TGCAGCGGGGACAGGGGGACTAATGGCTACACCTTC
TRBJ2-6 | TRBV7-8 | NA | NA | CASSLARQGSSGANVLTF | TGTGCCAGCAGCTTAGCGAGGCAGGGGAGCTCTGGGGCCAACGTCCTGACTTTC
TRBJ2-2 | TRBV9 | NA | NA | CVSSVPTPTIDTGELFF | TGTGTCAGCAGCGTGCCAACGCCGACTATAGACACCGGGGAGCTGTTTTTT
TRBJ2-5 | TRBV11-2 | NA | NA | CASSLVGFGGVGETQYF | TGTGCCAGCAGCTTAGTCGGTTTTGGAGGGGTTGGGGAGACCCAGTACTTC
TRBJ1-1 | TRBV5-1 | NA | NA | CASSRGGVTEAFF | TGCGCCAGCAGCCGGGGGGGGGTCACTGAAGCTTTCTTT
TRBJ2-7 | TRBV4-1 | once | TRBD1 | CASSQETGAAYF | TGCGCCAGCAGCCAGGAAACAGGGGCAGCGTACTTC
TRBJ1-4 | TRBV9 | few | NA | CASSVGPSWAVPNEKLFF | TGTGCCAGCAGCGTAGGACCTTCGTGGGCAGTACCTAATGAAAAACTGTTTTTT
TRBJ2-3 | TRBV9 | NA | TRBD2 | CASSVAGGGFDTQYF | TGTGCCAGCAGCGTAGCCGGGGGGGGTTTTGATACGCAGTATTTT